One sample yielded the 27 T cell receptor beta chains listed below, sequenced in a study of early T cells in non-severe SARS-CoV-2 infection. TCRdb analysed the 5' RACE reads with MiXCR anew, one entry per CDR3 protein. The table lists approximately 75,000 distinct CDR3 sequences, approximately 14% of them singletons. Here the sequenced sample was whole blood, taken at baseline. Source of these receptors: an adult who was a healthcare worker with PCR-confirmed SARS-CoV-2 infection or an uninfected control (not recorded which).

Points on this clonotype: A junction end diverges from the germline sequence, so it may reflect a read error. CDR3: CASSLLPATMPGGPIF. In nucleotides, the CDR3 is TGTGCCAGCAGTTTACTGCCCGCCACCATGCCCGGCGGCCCTATTTTT. The chain couples TRBV28 to TRBJ2-3; D is undetermined. The CDR3 runs to 16 residues. Germline values: CDR1 MDHEN, CDR2 SYDVKM.

This clonotype has a count of ten or more. This chain links TRBV5-8 with TRBJ2-3; 9 nucleotides line up with TRBD2. The V gene end was trimmed by 1 base and the J gene end by 0 bases; junction bases not matched to a gene: 0. This CDR3 spans 15 amino acids. Germline V CDR1 and CDR2: SGHTS, YDEGEE. CDR3 DNA: TGTGCCAGCAGCTTGACTAGCGGGAGCACAGATACGCAGTATTTT. Its protein is CASSLTSGSTDTQYF. Based on the CDR3 plus reference TRBV5-8 and TRBJ2-3, the full variable domain is EAGVTQSPTHLIKTRGQQATLRCSPISGHTSVYWYQQALGLGLQFLLWYDEGEERNRGNFPPRFSGRQFPNYSSELNVNALELEDSALYLCASSLTSGSTDTQYFGPGTRLTVL.

This clonotype was seen repeatedly, ten times or more. The rearrangement uses TRBV6-5 and TRBJ1-3, with 7 bases lining up with TRBD1. From germline, CDR1 is MNHEY and CDR2 SVGAGI. The CDR3 consists of 16 residues. With V trimmed by 0 bases and J by 4 bases, 6 bases remained unmatched. The CDR3 coding sequence is TGTGCCAGCAGTTACTCCGGCAGGGGGTCCGGAAACACCATATATTTT. Amino acid sequence: CASSYSGRGSGNTIYF.

This clonotype was picked up many times. The V call is TRBV12-3 or TRBV12-4, the J call TRBJ2-5; D is uncertain. The length of the CDR3 is 14 residues. The ends were cut back, 2 bases at V and 1 base at J, with 8 bases in the middle. The CDR3 region has the DNA TGTGCCAGCAGTTTATGGCAGACCCAAGAGACCCAGTACTTC. Encoded protein: CASSLWQTQETQYF.

The chain uses TRBV4-1 and TRBJ1-1, with 9 bases that match TRBD1. The CDR3 has 15 amino acids. Germline lookup yields CDR1 MGHRA and CDR2 YSYEKL. V lost 2 bases and J lost 1; bases outside the gene matches: 2. The CDR3 here is CASSQQGQGNTEAFF. CDR3 bases: TGCGCCAGCAGCCAACAGGGACAGGGGAACACTGAAGCTTTCTTT.

The chain links TRBV20-1 to TRBJ2-7, with D perhaps matching TRBD2 (6 bases). From germline, CDR1 is DFQATT and CDR2 SNEGSKA (reference sequence). V was pared by 5 bases and J by 5 bases, with 19 bases between. The CDR3 is made up of 14 amino acids. The CDR3: CSAETRTGVDEQYF. As DNA, the CDR3 is TGCAGTGCTGAGACCCGGACGGGAGTAGACGAGCAGTACTTC.

This clonotype was seen a few times. This chain uses TRBV10-1 with TRBJ1-5; D remains unclear. This CDR3 is 13 amino acids long. V was cut by 7 bases and J by 6 bases, with 13 bases left in between. Germline CDR1 is WNHNN and CDR2 is SYGVQD (reference sequence). CDR3 coding DNA: TGCGCCAGCACGGCGGTATTCTTTCAGCCCCAGCATTTT. This sequence encodes CASTAVFFQPQHF.

This clonotype was seen a few times. The chain recombines TRBV14 with TRBJ1-2; no clear D gene. CDR1 SGHDN and CDR2 FVKESK come from the germline V gene. The CDR3 is 13 residues long. Deletions cut 1 base from V and 5 bases from J, with 8 bases between. In DNA, the CDR3 is TGTGCCAGCAGCCAAGGGATTAATTATGGCTACACCTTC. Residues: CASSQGINYGYTF.

This clonotype occurred a few times. The V gene is TRBV19, the J gene TRBJ2-6; 10 bases map to TRBD1. CDR3 length: 15 amino acids. Looked up from germline, CDR1 is LNHDA and CDR2 is SQIVND (reference sequence). V trimming: 6 bases; J trimming: 2 bases; junction bases outside the gene matches: 1. The chain's CDR3 is CASRGQGPGANVLTF. In DNA, the CDR3 is TGTGCCAGTAGGGGACAGGGGCCTGGGGCCAACGTCCTGACTTTC. The variable domain in full, with the rest retrieved from reference TRBV19 and TRBJ2-6, is DGGITQSPKYLFRKEGQNVTLSCEQNLNHDAMYWYRQDPGQGLRLIYYSQIVNDFQKGDIAEGYSVSREKKESFPLTVTSAQKNPTAFYLCASRGQGPGANVLTFGAGSRLTVL.

This clonotype turned up a few times. The chain employs TRBV12-3 or TRBV12-4 and TRBJ1-1; D is ambiguous. This CDR3 contains 14 residues. The V gene lost 1 base and the J gene lost 1 base, with 7 bases spanning the gap. The CDR3: CASSLGPKNTEAFF. The CDR3 nucleotides are TGTGCCAGCAGTTTAGGTCCCAAGAACACTGAAGCTTTCTTT.

The table lists this clonotype with many counts. V usage is TRBV7-8 and J usage is TRBJ2-3; 8 bases are shared with TRBD2. CDR1 and CDR2 from the germline V gene are SGHVS and FQNEAQ. The CDR3 is 14 amino acids. The J segment lost 3 bases and the V segment lost 10 bases, leaving 9 bases of the junction unmatched. The CDR3 coding sequence is TGTGCCACCCTAAGGAGCGGGGGTACAGATACGCAGTATTTT. This codes for CATLRSGGTDTQYF.

The gene calls are TRBV24-1 and TRBJ2-2; TRBD2 might be the D (5 bases). The length of the CDR3 is 17 residues. Germline CDR1 is KGHDR and CDR2 is SFDVKD. Deletions cut 6 bases from V and 1 base from J, with 17 bases between. CDR3 coding DNA: TGTGCCACCAGTAGGCACCTCGATGCGGGGAACACCGGGGAGCTGTTTTTT. Amino acid sequence: CATSRHLDAGNTGELFF.

The chain links TRBV29-1 to TRBJ2-5; TRBD1 aligns across 8 bases. V dropped 6 bases and J dropped 4; count of bases not matched to a gene: 4. The CDR3 spans 12 residues. The germline V gene has CDR1 SQVTM and CDR2 ANQGSEA. The CDR3 bases are TGCAGCGTACAGGGGACAGGAGAGACCCAGTACTTC. It translates to CSVQGTGETQYF. Supplemented by reference TRBV29-1 and TRBJ2-5, the full variable domain reads SAVISQKPSRDICQRGTSLTIQCQVDSQVTMMFWYRQQPGQSLTLIATANQGSEATYESGFVIDKFPISRPNLTFSTLTVSNMSPEDSSIYLCSVQGTGETQYFGPGTRLLVL.

In this sample, this clonotype turned up many times. The chain uses TRBV7-6 and TRBJ2-2; TRBD2 might be the D (5 bases). Trimming took 1 base from V and 6 from J, leaving 9 bases between them. Germline lookup yields CDR1 SGHVS and CDR2 FNYEAQ. The CDR3 has 14 residues. CDR3 amino acids: CASSLGASPGELFF. The DNA of the CDR3 is TGTGCCAGCAGCTTAGGGGCTAGCCCCGGGGAGCTGTTTTTT.

This clonotype showed up just a few times. V gene TRBV5-6 combines with J gene TRBJ2-5; possibly TRBD1 for D (6 bases). Trimming stripped 4 bases from V and 2 bases from J, with 18 bases between. Germline V gene data show CDR1 as SGHDT and CDR2 as YYEEEE. The CDR3 runs 16 residues. In DNA, the CDR3 is TGTGCCAGCAGCGCTTACAGGGTAAATGGGCAAGAGACCCAGTACTTC. Its translation is CASSAYRVNGQETQYF.

The CDR3 protein is CASSLPAAVEETQYF. The CDR3 DNA reads TGCGCCAGCAGCTTGCCTGCAGCGGTAGAAGAGACCCAGTACTTC. V is TRBV5-1 and J is TRBJ2-5; TRBD2 is a possible D gene (5 bases). The germline V gene encodes CDR1 SGHRS and CDR2 YFSETQ. V was pared by 1 base and J by 3 bases, with 13 bases between. The CDR3 consists of 15 residues.

This clonotype was seen repeatedly, ten times or more. This chain joins TRBV7-6 and TRBJ2-3; D not resolved. Trimming left V 1 base short and J 7 bases short, with 9 bases between. CDR1 and CDR2 (germline): SGHVS, FNYEAQ. The CDR3 runs to 13 residues. This CDR3 reads CASSLGLSNTQYF. DNA of the CDR3: TGTGCCAGCAGCTTAGGACTTAGCAATACGCAGTATTTT.

This clonotype was seen ten or more times. This chain uses TRBV25-1 with TRBJ2-5; the match to TRBD1 covers 7 bases. The CDR3 is 17 amino acids. Germline V gene data show CDR1 as MGHDK and CDR2 as SYGVNS. V lost 2 bases and J lost 0; bases outside the gene matches: 9. Here the CDR3 reads CASSELGADRDQETQYF. For the CDR3, the DNA is TGTGCCAGCAGTGAACTAGGTGCTGACAGGGACCAAGAGACCCAGTACTTC.

This clonotype was observed a few times. This chain joins TRBV28 and TRBJ1-4; D is ambiguous. The CDR3 consists of 15 residues. Trimming took off 5 bases at V and 0 bases at J, with 10 bases between the two ends. The germline V gene encodes CDR1 MDHEN and CDR2 SYDVKM. CDR3 region: CASSPGDATNEKLFF. The CDR3 nucleotides read TGTGCCAGCAGTCCCGGGGATGCAACTAATGAAAAACTGTTTTTT.

This clonotype was detected many times. J is TRBJ2-2 and V is TRBV2; 7 nucleotides align to TRBD1. V lost 7 bases and J lost 4; bases outside the gene matches: 9. The CDR3 runs 15 residues. Per germline, CDR1 SNHLY and CDR2 FYNNEI. The CDR3: CASTTFDRATGELFF. In DNA, the CDR3 is TGTGCCAGCACTACCTTCGACAGGGCCACCGGGGAGCTGTTTTTT.

The chain links TRBV27 to TRBJ2-7; D not certain. V lost 7 bases and J 3 bases, leaving 13 bases between the germline ends. The CDR3 is made up of 13 amino acids. Germline-derived CDR1 and CDR2 are MNHEY and SMNVEV (reference sequence). The CDR3 DNA is TGTGCCAGCACTCCGACTGGATTCTACGAGCAGTACTTC. It yields the protein CASTPTGFYEQYF.

There are a few counts of this clonotype. The chain carries TRBV20-1 and TRBJ1-2; TRBD1 matches at 7 bases. This CDR3 spans 13 amino acids. Germline V CDR1 and CDR2: DFQATT, SNEGSKA (reference sequence). V dropped 3 bases and J dropped 3; count of bases not matched to a gene: 4. DNA for the CDR3: TGCAGTGCTAGGGAACAGGGGTACTATGGCTACACCTTC. Protein product: CSAREQGYYGYTF.

This chain connects TRBV30 to TRBJ2-1, with 9 bases fitting TRBD2. CDR1 and CDR2 from the germline V gene are GTSNPN and SVGIG (reference sequence). The trim removed 5 bases at V and 6 bases at J, leaving 8 bases unmatched. The CDR3 sequence is 14 residues long. CDR3 in DNA: TGTGCCTGGGTCGAGACTAGCGGAGGCAATGAGCAGTTCTTC. It codes for CAWVETSGGNEQFF.

In this sample, this clonotype turned up many times. The chain recombines TRBV7-6 with TRBJ2-7; D is possibly TRBD1 or TRBD2 (5 bases each). The germline gives CDR1 SGHVS, CDR2 FNYEAQ. Trimming left V 3 bases short and J 1 base short, with 10 bases between. The CDR3 spans 14 residues. The CDR3 loop is CASSLRDASYEQYF. The DNA of the CDR3 is TGTGCCAGCAGCTTGAGGGACGCATCCTACGAGCAGTACTTC.

In this sample, this clonotype turned up many times. The J gene is TRBJ2-1, the V gene TRBV20-1; D call uncertain. V lost 3 bases and J 2 bases, leaving 5 bases between the germline ends. Germline V gene sequence: CDR1 DFQATT, CDR2 SNEGSKA (reference sequence). The length of the CDR3 is 12 residues. CDR3 amino acids: CSASLTYNEQFF. The CDR3 region has the DNA TGCAGTGCTAGCCTAACCTACAATGAGCAGTTCTTC.

The chain is built from TRBV7-6 and TRBJ2-5, with D possibly called TRBD1 or TRBD2 (6 bases each). Germline values: CDR1 SGHVS, CDR2 FNYEAQ. V lost 5 bases and J lost 5, with 18 bases in between. The CDR3 is 15 amino acids. This CDR3 reads CASSPGDTPSETQYF. For the CDR3, the DNA is TGTGCCAGCAGCCCGGGGGACACCCCCAGCGAGACCCAGTACTTC. The full variable domain, in which reference TRBV7-6 and TRBJ2-5 provide the parts outside the CDR3, is GAGVSQSPRYKVTKRGQDVALRCDPISGHVSLYWYRQALGQGPEFLTYFNYEAQQDKSGLPNDRFSAERPEGSISTLTIQRTEQRDSAMYRCASSPGDTPSETQYFGPGTRLLVL.

This clonotype was observed a few times. The rearrangement links TRBV6-1 to TRBJ2-5; unclear D gene. The germline V gene encodes CDR1 MNHNS and CDR2 SASEGT. CDR3 length: 15 residues. Between the trimmed V and J ends, which lost 0 bases and 2 bases, there was a span of 10 bases. In DNA, the CDR3 is TGTGCCAGCAGTGAAGCGTGGCAGCAGCAAGAGACCCAGTACTTC. Translated: CASSEAWQQQETQYF.